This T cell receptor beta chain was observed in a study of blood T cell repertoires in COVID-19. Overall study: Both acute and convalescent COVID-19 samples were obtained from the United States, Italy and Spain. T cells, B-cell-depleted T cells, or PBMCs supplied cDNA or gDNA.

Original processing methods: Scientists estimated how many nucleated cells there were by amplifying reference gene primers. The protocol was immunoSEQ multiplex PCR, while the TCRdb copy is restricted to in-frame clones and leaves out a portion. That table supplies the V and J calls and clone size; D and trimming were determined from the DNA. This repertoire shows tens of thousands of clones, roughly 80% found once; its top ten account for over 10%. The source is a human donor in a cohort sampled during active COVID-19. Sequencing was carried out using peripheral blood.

As DNA, the CDR3 is TGTGCCAGCTCACGCGGATCAGGGCAGAACACCGGGGAGCTGTTTTTT. Translated, it gives CASSRGSGQNTGELFF. The chain couples TRBV18 to TRBJ2-2; perhaps TRBD1 as D (5 bases). The CDR3 extends over 16 amino acids. V lost 4 bases to trimming and J lost 1 base, with 13 bases between them. CDR1 and CDR2 from the germline V gene are KGHSH and LQKENI. The variable domain in full, completed from reference TRBV18 and TRBJ2-2, reads NAGVMQNPRHLVRRRGQEARLRCSPMKGHSHVYWYRQLPEEGLKFMVYLQKENIIDESGMPKERFSAEFPKEGPSILRIQQVVRGDSAAYFCASSRGSGQNTGELFFGEGSRLTVL.